This record looks at one TCR beta chain sequence and its context. This sample was taken from a study of shared T cell receptors in the human thymus. TCRdb's table, derived via immunoSEQ multiplex PCR, lists solely in-frame clones and lacks some. Here the sample spans hundreds of thousands of clones, about 84% being singletons. The CDR3 has 17 residues. Germline V gene data show CDR1 as MDHEN and CDR2 as SYDVKM. V was clipped by 1 base and J by 0 bases; unmatched bases: 5. The same sample was also studied in work on human thymus T cells. That paper adds: Corrective cardiac operations yielded the resected thymus tissue. Gene usage for V and J segments appeared biased in thymic and blood repertoires.

The source is a boy in the first two years of life with a congenital heart defect. The chain uses TRBV28 and TRBJ2-1; 8 bases match TRBD2. Source material: thymocytes. CDR3 amino acids: CASSLYQRERSYNEQFF. Here the CDR3 DNA reads TGTGCCAGCAGTTTATACCAGCGGGAGCGCTCCTACAATGAGCAGTTCTTC. The variable domain in full, completed from reference TRBV28 and TRBJ2-1, reads DVKVTQSSRYLVKRTGEKVFLECVQDMDHENMFWYRQDPGLGLRLIYFSYDVKMKEKGDIPEGYSVSREKKERFSLILESASTNQTSMYLCASSLYQRERSYNEQFFGPGTRLTVL.